The clone carrying this T cell receptor beta chain occurred many times. Its target is not known. These data come from a study of identical twins. General study points: Beta clonotypes that were abundant in cord blood contained fewer insertions, a pattern absent from memory repertoires. Conclusions leaned on cross-sectional statistical analysis and did not track the same donors over time. Out-of-frame beta sequences exhibited a weaker degree of excess twin sharing.

V lost 3 bases, J lost 10 bases, and 12 bases lay in between. The CDR3 is made up of 12 amino acids. TCRdb reanalysed the 5' RACE reads using MiXCR and keeps one entry per CDR3 protein. Here the sample spans hundreds of thousands of distinct CDR3 sequences, roughly 6% being singletons. The sequence was collected from a man aged 18-30 years in good health. V usage is TRBV12-3 or TRBV12-4 and J usage is TRBJ1-1, with D possibly TRBD1 on 5 matching bases. Sequenced sample: naive T cells sorted from blood. The CDR3 reads CASSLGGMGAFF. The CDR3 DNA follows: TGTGCCAGCAGTTTGGGGGGGATGGGAGCTTTCTTT.